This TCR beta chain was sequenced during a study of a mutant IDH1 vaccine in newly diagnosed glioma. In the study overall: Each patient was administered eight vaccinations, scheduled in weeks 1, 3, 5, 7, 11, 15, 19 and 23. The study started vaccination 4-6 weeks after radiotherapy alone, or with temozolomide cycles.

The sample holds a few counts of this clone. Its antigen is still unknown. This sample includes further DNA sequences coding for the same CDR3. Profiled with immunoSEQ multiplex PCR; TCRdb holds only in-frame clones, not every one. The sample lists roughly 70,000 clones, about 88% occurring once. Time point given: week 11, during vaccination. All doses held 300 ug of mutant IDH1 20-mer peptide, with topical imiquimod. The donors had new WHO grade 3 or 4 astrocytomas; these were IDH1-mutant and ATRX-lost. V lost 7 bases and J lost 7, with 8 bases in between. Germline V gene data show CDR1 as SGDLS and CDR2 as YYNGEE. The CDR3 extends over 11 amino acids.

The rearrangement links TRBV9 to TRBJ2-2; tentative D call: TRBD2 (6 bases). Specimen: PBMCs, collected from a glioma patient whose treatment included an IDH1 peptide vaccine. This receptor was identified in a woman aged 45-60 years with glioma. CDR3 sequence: CASLGGGELFF. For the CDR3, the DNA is TGTGCCAGCCTGGGGGGCGGGGAGCTGTTTTTT.